This T cell receptor (beta chain) stems from a study of control samples from healthy donors and cancer patients. The CDR3 runs 14 residues. Germline CDR1 is SEHNR and CDR2 is FQNEAQ (reference sequence). Trimming removed 4 bases from V and 3 bases from J, with 12 bases in between. Measured with immunoSEQ multiplex PCR; TCRdb has only the in-frame clones, and not every one. Seen here are under 55,000 clones, roughly 80% observed once, and the top ten hold around a tenth. V is TRBV7-9 and J is TRBJ1-1; no clear D. The sample taken for sequencing was blood. The TCR sequence derives from a man in his sixties or seventies in good health. DNA for the CDR3: TGTGCCAGCAGCTACTACGGAGCGGACACTGAAGCTTTCTTT. Its protein product is CASSYYGADTEAFF.